This paragraph covers one T cell receptor beta chain sequence. The sample holds many counts of this clonotype. Its recognized antigen is unknown. No base qualities exist here, and no much larger clone lies one base off it. The entry originates in a study of T cells in Graves' hyperthyroidism and ophthalmopathy (dated by TCRdb to 2018 to 2020). For the study in its entirety: Peripheral blood was collected at initial diagnosis, before any treatment. The roughly 90 discovery patients were divided at random into training and test sets in a 7:3 ratio. Following sampling, methimazole starting at 30 mg daily was given to hyperthyroidism patients, and high-dose intravenous methylprednisolone was given to ophthalmopathy patients. In over five Graves' hyperthyroidism patients, the study also compared T-cell repertoires from thyroid tissue with T-cell repertoires from blood. TCR Vbeta CDR3 sequencing of 140 or so peripheral blood samples (approximately 44 ophthalmopathy, about 74 hyperthyroidism and roughly 17 progressor patients) is reported in the paper. TCR V-J signatures able to tell the groups apart were searched for in a discovery cohort of 100 or so patients, of whom 43 had Graves' ophthalmopathy and roughly 58 had stable Graves' hyperthyroidism. An independent validation cohort of fewer than 20 hyperthyroidism patients and some 15 patients who later progressed to ophthalmopathy tested prospective prediction of ophthalmopathy. Here is what the overall study found, with its caveats: In validation, the model predicted progression to ophthalmopathy with 55% to 71% sensitivity and about 73% specificity, a median of 6.5 months before onset. Most expanded thyroid clonotypes (frequency above 0.001) were also detected in blood, suggesting blood repertoires may reflect thyroid immune responses. In cross-validation, a model built on a 13 V-J signature told ophthalmopathy apart from stable hyperthyroidism with less than 90% sensitivity and about 81% specificity, and in testing the same model reached 80%/75%. No statistical method was used to set the sample size in advance, and investigators knew the group allocation.

Counted from cysteine to phenylalanine, this CDR3 has 15 amino acids. CDR3 DNA only is kept here, 45 bases in frame from base 1. Relative to germline, V is missing 2 bases and J is missing 4 bases, with 3 bases of the junction outside any gene match. Per the germline V gene, MDHEN is the CDR1 and SYDVKM is the CDR2. In the ophthalmopathy patients, disease was moderately to severely active, with a Clinical Activity Score of 3 or more, a NOSPECS grade of 4 or more, and a duration of less than 3 months. Exclusion was applied to patients with uncontrolled infections, other autoimmune diseases, pregnancy or lactation. Diagnoses were established on the basis of clinical symptoms, serum thyroxine and TRAb, thyroid ultrasound, and orbital computed tomography. Ficoll-Paque density gradient centrifugation was used to isolate PBMCs from 8.5 to 10 ml of fresh peripheral blood. Total RNA was extracted using Trizol reagent, and RNA quality was assessed on an Agilent 2100 Bioanalyzer.

The TCR beta CDR3 regions were amplified from the RNA transcripts. The first round of RT-PCR for the TCR CDR3 was performed with the HTBI primer set and the Qiagen OneStep RT-PCR kit. Libraries were constructed in a second round of multiplex PCR, after which size selection and purification were carried out. The libraries were sequenced on an Illumina HiSeq2000 using paired-end 100 bp reads. Per the original workflow: SOAPnuke was used to process the raw data, with reads discarded if the reads contained adapters or uncalled bases, had a mean Phred below 15, or lacked an exact constant-primer or identifier match. High-quality paired reads were merged using COPE v1.2.5, and each unique nucleotide sequence was defined as a clonotype. MiTCR v1.1 was used to align the clonotypes against IMGT TRBV, TRBD and TRBJ reference segments. Analysis was restricted to V-J combinations with a frequency above 0.0001, which covered 99% to 99.2% of repertoires. A TCS score was defined as the ratio between F50 (clonal expansion) and ExV (chaos), using BLOSUM62-based TCRdist between CDR3 peptides within each V-J. Welch's t-statistics and random forest reduced around 510 V-J features to 13, which were used in a naive Bayes classifier (R e1071). The public reads were quality trimmed at Q25 with fastp and then assembled into clones with MiXCR by TCRdb, keeping productive beta chains. Here each entry gathers all rows of one CDR3 protein and keeps the most common genes and DNA. The V and J calls follow TCRdb's processing rather than the paper's. The sample includes 500,000 or so distinct CDR3 sequences, with 15% to 20% observed a single time. The top ten clonotypes cover 15% to 20% of the sample.

The receptor was isolated from a woman aged 18-35 years with Graves' ophthalmopathy. Sequenced material: blood. This chain is built from TRBV28 and TRBJ1-5; a stretch of 9 junction bases matches TRBD1. The CDR3 corresponds to CASSLNRGPNQPQHF. The nucleotides are TGTGCCAGCAGTTTAAACAGGGGGCCTAATCAGCCCCAGCATTTT.